These 9 T cell receptor beta chains came from one sample sequenced in a study of blood T cell repertoires in COVID-19. Produced via immunoSEQ multiplex PCR; TCRdb's table is partial and in-frame only. The table has around 280,000 clones, around 87% seen once. Sequenced input: peripheral blood. The receptors were gathered from a man between 65 and 85 years old with acute or convalescent COVID-19.

V and J are TRBV10-1 and TRBJ2-3, with D unresolved. The V end was cut by 5 bases, the J end by 0 bases, with 6 bases between. This CDR3 has 13 amino acids. Germline CDR1 and CDR2: WNHNN and SYGVQD (reference sequence). CDR3 in DNA: TGCGCCAGCAGTCTGAGTAGCACAGATACGCAGTATTTT. Its protein product is CASSLSSTDTQYF.

The V gene is TRBV28, the J gene TRBJ1-6, with TRBD1 matching over 8 bases. CDR3 length equals 16 residues. V dropped 6 bases and J dropped 8; count of bases not matched to a gene: 12. Germline V gives CDR1 MDHEN, CDR2 SYDVKM. CDR3 coding DNA: TGTGCCAGCAGCCCAGGGGGCAGGGAATCAGATTCACCCCTCCACTTT. It translates to CASSPGGRESDSPLHF.

This sequence joins TRBV9 and TRBJ1-6; 9 bases agree with TRBD1. The CDR3 is 15 amino acids. Trimming took 0 bases from V and 8 from J; bases not matched to a gene: 3. The V gene's germline CDR1 is SGDLS and CDR2 YYNGEE. The CDR3 DNA sequence: TGTGCCAGCAGCGTAGAGGGGACAGGGTATTCACCCCTCCACTTT. Translated, it gives CASSVEGTGYSPLHF. Full variable domain (rest looked up from reference TRBV9 and TRBJ1-6): DSGVTQTPKHLITATGQRVTLRCSPRSGDLSVYWYQQSLDQGLQFLIQYYNGEERAKGNILERFSAQQFPDLHSELNLSSLELGDSALYFCASSVEGTGYSPLHFGNGTRLTVT.

V usage is TRBV7-6 and J usage is TRBJ1-2; no clear D. The CDR3 is 13 residues long. Germline CDR1 and CDR2: SGHVS and FNYEAQ. Trimming removed 1 base from V and 8 bases from J, with 11 bases in between. CDR3 protein: CASSLGEEYGYTF. DNA for the CDR3: TGTGCCAGCAGCTTAGGAGAAGAATACGGCTACACCTTC.

The rearrangement links TRBV9 to TRBJ2-5; TRBD2 matches 11 bases. V shed 0 bases, J shed 4 bases, and the junction held 5 bases outside the gene matches. CDR1 SGDLS and CDR2 YYNGEE come from the germline V gene. The CDR3 is 16 amino acids. The CDR3 DNA follows: TGTGCCAGCAGCGTAGCGGCCCTAGCGGGAGGAGAGACCCAGTACTTC. Protein: CASSVAALAGGETQYF.

The chain couples TRBV3-1 (or the pseudogene TRBV3-2) to TRBJ2-7; 8 bases map to TRBD2. The germline V gene has CDR1 LGHDT and CDR2 YNNKEL (reference sequence). The J segment lost 2 bases and the V segment lost 0 bases, leaving 3 bases of the junction unmatched. CDR3 length: 15 amino acids. As DNA, the CDR3 is TGTGCCAGCAGCCAAGATAAACTAGCGGCCTACGAGCAGTACTTC. It is translated as CASSQDKLAAYEQYF.

The chain joins TRBV7-2 to TRBJ2-2; 9 bases are shared with TRBD2. CDR1 and CDR2 (germline): SGHTA, FQGNSA. Trimming removed 3 bases from V and 6 bases from J; junction bases left unmatched: 14. This CDR3 region has 18 residues. The CDR3 bases are TGTGCCAGCAGCTTCCAGCGGGGGGCCATCGGGAGCCCCGGGGAGCTGTTTTTT. This encodes CASSFQRGAIGSPGELFF.

This chain links TRBV28 with TRBJ1-1, with a tentative D call TRBD1 (6 bases). The ends were cut back, 2 bases at V and 4 bases at J, with 11 bases in the middle. This CDR3 contains 14 residues. The germline V gene encodes CDR1 MDHEN and CDR2 SYDVKM. This chain's CDR3 is CASSLTGIRTEAFF. CDR3 nucleotide sequence: TGTGCCAGCAGTTTAACAGGGATTCGCACTGAAGCTTTCTTT.

J is TRBJ1-4 and V is TRBV19; TRBD1 matches at 8 bases. The germline CDR1 and CDR2 sequences are LNHDA and SQIVND (reference sequence). The CDR3 extends over 15 amino acids. Trimming removed 5 bases from V and 8 bases from J; junction bases left unmatched: 10. The CDR3 DNA is TGTGCCAGTAGTCCACGGACAGGGAAGACAGAAAAACTGTTTTTT. It encodes CASSPRTGKTEKLFF.